This TCR beta chain originates from a study of blood T cell repertoires in COVID-19. The wider study: Italy, Spain and the United States were the sources of the convalescent and acute COVID-19 samples. T cells, B-cell-depleted T cells, or PBMCs provided the cDNA or gDNA that served as material.

The table lists this clone with a few counts. The V gene lost 6 bases and the J gene lost 0 bases, with 11 bases spanning the gap. CDR1 and CDR2 (germline): KGHSH, LQKENI. The CDR3 consists of 14 residues. As originally analysed: From reference gene primer amplification, estimates of nucleated cell counts were derived. The protocol was immunoSEQ multiplex PCR, while the TCRdb copy is restricted to in-frame clones and leaves out a portion. V and J calls and clone size are those listed in that table; D and trimming were worked out from the DNA. The data contain 170,000 or so clones, around 85% of them singletons.

The gene calls are TRBV18 and TRBJ1-1, with D possibly being TRBD1 (5 bases). The sequencing sample was made of peripheral blood. The receptor's source is a man aged 50 or older with active or convalescent COVID-19. This CDR3 reads CASSVRGMNTEAFF. CDR3 nucleotide sequence: TGTGCCAGCTCGGTTAGGGGCATGAACACTGAAGCTTTCTTT.